This TCR beta chain is drawn from a study of cytomegalovirus exposure and HLA in healthy donors. Study as a whole: Across 350 to 500 genotyped donors, roughly 80% landed in the Caucasian-associated ancestry cluster.

Only one count was recorded for this clone. The study ran its PCR with 60 Vbeta and 13 Jbeta primers. Generated by immunoSEQ multiplex PCR, the TCRdb table keeps only in-frame clones and is missing some. The sample records about 160,000 clones, over 65% being singletons. Sequenced input: PBMCs. The receptor's source is a man between 40 and 49 years old in good health and CMV-seropositive.

The CDR3 coding sequence is TGTGCCAGCAGCACGGATAGATCCGGGATATCGAGGGATGTCCTCCACTTT. This sequence encodes CASSTDRSGISRDVLHF. The rearrangement links TRBV5-4 to TRBJ1-6; D is undetermined. The CDR3 runs 17 residues. V lost 4 bases to trimming and J lost 15 bases, with 29 bases between them. Per the germline V gene, CDR1 is SGHNT and CDR2 is YYREEE (reference sequence).